This entry lists 26 T cell receptor beta chains sequenced from one sample in a study of response to subunit inactivated influenza vaccine. TCRdb passed the RT-PCR reads through MiXCR, listing each CDR3 protein once. The sample holds under 550,000 distinct CDR3 sequences, under 8.5% seen once. The starting material was PBMCs from blood, obtained less than 30 months after vaccination. Receptors were obtained from a man aged 50 to 69 who received an inactivated influenza vaccine.

V usage is TRBV12-3 or TRBV12-4 and J usage is TRBJ1-1, with 9 bases lining up with TRBD1. The V segment lost 3 bases and the J segment 5 bases; nucleotides outside the gene matches: 7. The CDR3 totals 15 residues. CDR3 in amino acids: CASSLQTGGLTEAFF. In DNA form, the CDR3 reads TGTGCCAGCAGTTTGCAGACAGGGGGACTAACTGAAGCTTTCTTT.

This clonotype was seen a handful of times. The rearrangement uses TRBV7-2 and TRBJ1-4, with a possible D match to TRBD1 (5 bases). The CDR3 totals 14 residues. Trimming left V 2 bases short and J 7 bases short, with 11 bases between. Germline V CDR1 and CDR2: SGHTA, FQGNSA. The CDR3 loop reads CASSLSGRVEKLFF. The CDR3 coding sequence is TGTGCCAGCAGCTTATCGGGCAGGGTTGAAAAACTGTTTTTT.

This clonotype showed up many times. The chain couples TRBV5-1 to TRBJ2-5; no firm D call. The V end lost 0 bases, the J end lost 2 bases, and 8 bases lay between the germline ends. The CDR3 runs 14 residues. Germline-derived CDR1 and CDR2 are SGHRS and YFSETQ. This CDR3 is CASSLVSVQETQYF. The CDR3 DNA reads TGCGCCAGCAGCTTGGTTTCAGTACAAGAGACCCAGTACTTC.

This clonotype was observed many times. The chain recombines TRBV5-1 with TRBJ1-2; D possibly corresponds to TRBD1 (6 bases). CDR1 is SGHRS and CDR2 is YFSETQ in the germline V gene. The CDR3 sequence is 13 residues long. Trimming took off 2 bases at V and 8 bases at J, with 13 bases between the two ends. CDR3 bases: TGCGCCAGCAGCTTAACAGGGTCGGGCGGCTACACCTTC. This translates into CASSLTGSGGYTF.

This clonotype has only a few counts. The J gene is TRBJ1-2, the V gene TRBV29-1; weak D call: TRBD1 (6 bases). Trimming shortened V by 4 bases and J by 8 bases, and 17 bases separated the two germline ends. The CDR3 loop spans 13 amino acids. Germline lookup yields CDR1 SQVTM and CDR2 ANQGSEA. CDR3 DNA: TGCAGCGTTGGTCACAGGGTAGAGTCGGGCTACACCTTC. It codes for CSVGHRVESGYTF.

The J gene is TRBJ1-2, the V gene TRBV4-3; 8 bases fit TRBD1. J was trimmed by 5 bases and V by 0 bases; bases with no gene match: 8. From germline, CDR1 is LGHNA and CDR2 YSLEER. This CDR3 is built from 16 residues. The CDR3 nucleotides read TGCGCCAGCAGCCAAGATTCTCAGGGGGCTTGGTATGGCTACACCTTC. Amino acids: CASSQDSQGAWYGYTF.

This clonotype came up a few times. The gene calls are TRBV5-6 and TRBJ2-1; maybe TRBD1 (5 bases). V was cut by 0 bases and J by 8 bases, with 12 bases left in between. The CDR3 spans 14 residues. The germline CDR1 and CDR2 sequences are SGHDT and YYEEEE. CDR3 residues: CASSLVQGRDEQFF. The CDR3 nucleotides are TGTGCCAGCAGCTTGGTCCAGGGTCGGGATGAGCAGTTCTTC.

V gene TRBV2 combines with J gene TRBJ2-7; D is ambiguous. Germline V gives CDR1 SNHLY, CDR2 FYNNEI. V lost 4 bases and J 2 bases, leaving 3 bases between the germline ends. The CDR3 contains 11 residues. CDR3 sequence reads: CASSAPYEQYF. The DNA of the CDR3 is TGTGCCAGCAGTGCCCCCTACGAGCAGTACTTC.

This clonotype has just a few counts. V and J are TRBV4-2 and TRBJ2-5, with 9 nucleotides matching TRBD1. Trimming cost V 0 bases and J 2 bases; bases outside gene matches: 1. The CDR3 is 15 amino acids. The germline V gene has CDR1 LGHNA and CDR2 YNFKEQ. The CDR3 bases are TGTGCCAGCAGCCAAGAGGACAGGGGACAAGAGACCCAGTACTTC. Amino acids: CASSQEDRGQETQYF.

This clonotype has a handful of counts. The chain couples TRBV6-1 to TRBJ1-6; the D gene is possibly TRBD1 (6 bases). The CDR3 is 14 amino acids. V was shortened by 6 bases and J by 9 bases, with 15 bases between the two germline ends. Germline loops: CDR1 MNHNS, CDR2 SASEGT. Here the CDR3 DNA reads TGTGCCAGCAGCAGGGACACCGCCGGTTCACCCCTCCACTTT. Protein: CASSRDTAGSPLHF.

In this sample, this clonotype turned up many times. The chain combines TRBV7-2 with TRBJ2-2; D call uncertain. Trimming left V 3 bases short and J 5 bases short, with 19 bases between. This CDR3 is built from 17 residues. Germline V CDR1 and CDR2: SGHTA, FQGNSA. The CDR3 DNA follows: TGTGCCAGCAGCTTGGTATCTGGGGTGGGATTGACCGGGGAGCTGTTTTTT. Protein sequence: CASSLVSGVGLTGELFF.

This clonotype has only a few counts. The chain carries TRBV28 and TRBJ2-7, with 7 bases matching TRBD1. The germline V gene encodes CDR1 MDHEN and CDR2 SYDVKM. V lost 6 bases to trimming and J lost 4 bases; unmatched junction nucleotides: 12. The CDR3 spans 15 residues. The CDR3 DNA sequence: TGTGCCAGCAGCAAAAGCCCGGGACAGCTATACGAGCAGTACTTC. Protein product: CASSKSPGQLYEQYF.

The chain employs TRBV7-2 and TRBJ2-7; no definite D call. V was cut by 1 base and J by 0 bases, with 10 bases left in between. The V gene's germline CDR1 is SGHTA and CDR2 FQGNSA. The CDR3 spans 15 residues. DNA for the CDR3: TGTGCCAGCAGCTTAGTAGGCACCAGCTCCTACGAGCAGTACTTC. It encodes CASSLVGTSSYEQYF.

The chain links TRBV9 to TRBJ2-5, with TRBD1 as a possible D gene (5 bases). Trimming shortened V by 1 base and J by 2 bases, and 12 bases separated the two germline ends. Germline V gene sequence: CDR1 SGDLS, CDR2 YYNGEE. This CDR3 region has 15 residues. The CDR3 DNA reads TGTGCCAGCAGCGTAAACCCAGGGCAGCAAGAGACCCAGTACTTC. Translated, it gives CASSVNPGQQETQYF.

The rearrangement links TRBV6-1 to TRBJ1-4; D is perhaps TRBD1 (5 bases). Germline V CDR1 and CDR2: MNHNS, SASEGT. Trimming took 5 bases from V and 6 from J, leaving 13 bases between them. The CDR3 is 14 residues long. The CDR3 DNA reads as TGTGCCAGCAGTCCTGGGGGAAGATATGAAAAACTGTTTTTT. It is translated as CASSPGGRYEKLFF.

This clonotype appeared many times. The genes are TRBV2 and TRBJ1-5, with 8 bases fitting TRBD1. This CDR3 spans 15 amino acids. The ends lost 4 bases at V and 0 bases at J; junction bases unmatched: 2. Germline V CDR1 and CDR2: SNHLY, FYNNEI. Here the CDR3 DNA reads TGTGCCAGCAGTGGGACAGGGTCTAGCAATCAGCCCCAGCATTTT. Its translation: CASSGTGSSNQPQHF.

This clonotype was detected a few times. The rearrangement joins TRBV7-3 to TRBJ2-1; TRBD2 matches at 12 bases. The V gene end was trimmed by 5 bases and the J gene end by 10 bases; junction bases not matched to a gene: 9. Germline assignment: CDR1 SGHTA and CDR2 FQGTGA. The CDR3 runs 15 residues. This chain's CDR3 is CASSPGLAGLAEQFF. Written as DNA, the CDR3 is TGTGCCAGCAGCCCCGGACTAGCGGGGCTCGCGGAGCAGTTCTTC. The entire variable domain, with the rest obtained from reference TRBV7-3 and TRBJ2-1, is as follows: GAGVSQTPSNKVTEKGKYVELRCDPISGHTALYWYRQSLGQGPEFLIYFQGTGAADDSGLPNDRFFAVRPEGSVSTLKIQRTERGDSAVYLCASSPGLAGLAEQFFGPGTRLTVL.

This clonotype occurred a few times. The chain couples TRBV9 to TRBJ2-7, with 11 nucleotides matching TRBD1. Per germline, CDR1 SGDLS and CDR2 YYNGEE. The V segment lost 1 base and the J segment 6 bases; nucleotides outside the gene matches: 3. The CDR3 runs to 14 residues. The CDR3 loop reads CASSVRGTGGEQYF. The DNA for the CDR3 is TGTGCCAGCAGCGTACGAGGGACAGGGGGCGAGCAGTACTTC.

This clonotype was seen repeatedly, ten times or more. The rearrangement joins TRBV5-1 to TRBJ1-1; D is possibly TRBD1 (5 bases). Germline V CDR1 and CDR2: SGHRS, YFSETQ. Trimming stripped 3 bases from V and 2 bases from J, with 17 bases between. The CDR3 totals 16 residues. The CDR3 loop is CASSWTSGTANTEAFF. In nucleotides, the CDR3 is TGCGCCAGCAGCTGGACATCCGGGACGGCAAACACTGAAGCTTTCTTT.

V usage is TRBV9 and J usage is TRBJ2-1, with 13 bases lining up with TRBD2. V dropped 2 bases and J dropped 4; count of bases not matched to a gene: 3. CDR1 and CDR2 (germline): SGDLS, YYNGEE. CDR3 length: 16 amino acids. DNA for the CDR3: TGTGCCAGCAGCGTTTCGGGACTAGCGGGGTACAATGAGCAGTTCTTC. The encoded protein is CASSVSGLAGYNEQFF.

This clonotype was counted a few times. This sequence joins TRBV7-3 and TRBJ2-5, with D possibly matching TRBD1 (6 bases). The germline V and J ends were trimmed by 3 bases and 4 bases, with 12 bases remaining between them. The CDR3 is 14 residues long. Germline V gene data show CDR1 as SGHTA and CDR2 as FQGTGA. CDR3 nucleotides: TGTGCCAGCAGCTTCTCGGGACATTTAGAGACCCAGTACTTC. This translates into CASSFSGHLETQYF.

The rearrangement uses TRBV5-1 and TRBJ2-1; possibly TRBD2 for D (6 bases). V lost 3 bases to trimming and J lost 5 bases, with 18 bases between them. The CDR3 consists of 16 residues. Germline V CDR1 and CDR2: SGHRS, YFSETQ. CDR3 in DNA: TGCGCCAGCAGCTGGATATACGGGACTTCGGACAATGAGCAGTTCTTC. The encoded protein is CASSWIYGTSDNEQFF.

This clonotype appeared a few times. The V gene is TRBV5-5, the J gene TRBJ2-1, with TRBD2 as a possible D gene (5 bases). Germline V gene lookup returns CDR1 SGHKS and CDR2 YYEKEE (reference sequence). The V end was cut by 0 bases, the J end by 7 bases, with 8 bases between. The CDR3 runs to 13 residues. The chain's CDR3 is CASSLGAENEQFF. The CDR3 DNA reads as TGTGCCAGCAGCTTGGGAGCGGAGAATGAGCAGTTCTTC.

The V and J genes are TRBV3-1 and TRBJ2-5; 9 bases line up with TRBD2. CDR1 and CDR2 (germline): LGHDT, YNNKEL (reference sequence). V dropped 6 bases and J dropped 1; count of bases not matched to a gene: 6. This CDR3 spans 15 amino acids. The CDR3 loop reads CASRASGAFQETQYF. The CDR3 region has the DNA TGTGCCAGCAGGGCTAGCGGGGCCTTCCAAGAGACCCAGTACTTC.

The chain employs TRBV5-6 and TRBJ2-3, with unresolved D. The CDR3 extends over 15 amino acids. Trimming shortened V by 3 bases and J by 0 bases, and 11 bases separated the two germline ends. Germline assignment: CDR1 SGHDT and CDR2 YYEEEE. The CDR3 nucleotides read TGTGCCAGCAGCTGGCAGGAATTAAGCACAGATACGCAGTATTTT. Amino acids: CASSWQELSTDTQYF.

This clonotype occurred a few times. The chain recombines TRBV4-1 with TRBJ1-5, with D perhaps TRBD1 (6 bases). The germline CDR1 and CDR2 sequences are MGHRA and YSYEKL. The CDR3 consists of 17 residues. Trimming cost V 3 bases and J 7 bases, with 22 bases left between them. The CDR3 DNA is TGCGCCAGCAGCCACCTTTTCTTCGGCAGGGGTGACCAGCCCCAGCATTTT. Translation gives CASSHLFFGRGDQPQHF.